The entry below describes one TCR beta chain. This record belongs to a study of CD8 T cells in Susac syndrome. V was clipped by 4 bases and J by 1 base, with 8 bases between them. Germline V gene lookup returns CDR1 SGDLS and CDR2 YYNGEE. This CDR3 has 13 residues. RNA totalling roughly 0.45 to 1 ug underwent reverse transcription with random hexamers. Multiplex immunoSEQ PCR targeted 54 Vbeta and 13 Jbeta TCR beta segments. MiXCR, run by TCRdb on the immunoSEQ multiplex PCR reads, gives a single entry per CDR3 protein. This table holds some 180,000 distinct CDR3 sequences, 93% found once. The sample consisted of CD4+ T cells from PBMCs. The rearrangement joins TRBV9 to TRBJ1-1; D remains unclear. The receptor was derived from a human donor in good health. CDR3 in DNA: TGTGCCAGCAGCCGCGACTGGAACACTGAAGCTTTCTTT. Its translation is CASSRDWNTEAFF.